This TCR beta chain originates from a study of blood T cell repertoires in COVID-19. Produced via immunoSEQ multiplex PCR; TCRdb's table is partial and in-frame only. Of some 350,000 clones in the sample, 87% were seen once. The V segment lost 4 bases and the J segment 1 base; nucleotides outside the gene matches: 0. The CDR3 is 13 amino acids. Germline CDR1 reads SNHLY; CDR2 reads FYNNEI. This TCR came from a woman aged 45-65 years with COVID-19, enrolled during active disease. Sequenced material: peripheral blood. This chain joins TRBV2 and TRBJ2-5, with 7 nucleotides matching TRBD1. The CDR3 spells CASSGQGQETQYF. The DNA for the CDR3 is TGTGCCAGCAGTGGACAGGGCCAAGAGACCCAGTACTTC.